The 7 T cell receptor beta chains below all came from one sample that was sequenced in a study of blood T cell repertoires in COVID-19. TCRdb keeps only in-frame clones here, not all; method: immunoSEQ multiplex PCR. Here the sample spans about 99,000 clones, about 86% being singletons. The sequenced material came from peripheral blood. Receptors were obtained from a man between 50 and 59 years old with COVID-19, enrolled during active disease.

CDR3 in amino acids: CASSLGRGANYGYTF. DNA for the CDR3: TGTGCCAGCAGCTTGGGGCGGGGGGCCAACTATGGCTACACCTTC. The chain uses TRBV2 and TRBJ1-2, with D possibly matching TRBD1 (6 bases). V dropped 6 bases and J dropped 2 bases, with 16 bases sitting between them. The V gene's germline CDR1 is SNHLY and CDR2 FYNNEI. The CDR3 is 15 amino acids.

CDR3 protein: CASSQDATGLSGANVLTF. The CDR3 DNA reads as TGCGCCAGCAGCCAAGATGCGACAGGTCTCTCTGGGGCCAACGTCCTGACTTTC. V is TRBV4-1 and J is TRBJ2-6, with D possibly matching TRBD1 (6 bases). Germline CDR1 and CDR2: MGHRA and YSYEKL. The CDR3 is 18 residues long. V was cut by 0 bases and J by 0 bases, with 12 bases left in between.

This sequence joins TRBV7-9 and TRBJ1-2; 10 bases are shared with TRBD1. With 5 bases clipped from V and 6 bases from J, the junction kept 12 bases outside the gene matches. Germline-derived CDR1 and CDR2 are SEHNR and FQNEAQ (reference sequence). The CDR3 spans 16 residues. The CDR3 region is CASSQNRQGAPDGYTF. The CDR3 region has the DNA TGTGCCAGCAGCCAGAACCGACAGGGGGCTCCGGATGGCTACACCTTC.

CDR3 loop: CASSPGGGIEAFF. The CDR3 coding sequence is TGTGCCAGCTCACCAGGAGGAGGTATAGAAGCTTTCTTT. The chain has TRBV18 and TRBJ1-1; no firm D call. Trimming pared 2 bases from V and 8 bases from J, leaving 12 bases between. The germline gives CDR1 KGHSH, CDR2 LQKENI. This CDR3 region has 13 residues.

The chain recombines TRBV7-8 with TRBJ2-7, with 10 bases that match TRBD1. With 5 bases clipped from V and 2 bases from J, the junction kept 3 bases outside the gene matches. Germline lookup yields CDR1 SGHVS and CDR2 FQNEAQ. The CDR3 runs 14 residues. The CDR3: CASSVGTGAYEQYF. The DNA for the CDR3 is TGTGCCAGCAGCGTCGGGACAGGGGCCTACGAGCAGTACTTC.

The rearrangement joins TRBV19 to TRBJ1-5; D might be TRBD1 (5 bases). This CDR3 contains 15 residues. Trimming shortened V by 4 bases and J by 2 bases, and 12 bases separated the two germline ends. CDR1 is LNHDA, CDR2 SQIVND, per germline (reference sequence). The chain's CDR3 is CASSTPGGGNQPQHF. As DNA, the CDR3 is TGTGCCAGTAGTACCCCGGGGGGGGGCAATCAGCCCCAGCATTTT.

For the CDR3, the DNA is TGTGCCAGCAGTGACACTACGAACACTGAAGCTTTCTTT. As protein: CASSDTTNTEAFF. The chain carries TRBV6-4 and TRBJ1-1, with D unclear. Germline V gives CDR1 MRHNA, CDR2 SNTAGT. The V gene lost 2 bases and the J gene lost 1 base, with 5 bases spanning the gap. This CDR3 region has 13 residues.